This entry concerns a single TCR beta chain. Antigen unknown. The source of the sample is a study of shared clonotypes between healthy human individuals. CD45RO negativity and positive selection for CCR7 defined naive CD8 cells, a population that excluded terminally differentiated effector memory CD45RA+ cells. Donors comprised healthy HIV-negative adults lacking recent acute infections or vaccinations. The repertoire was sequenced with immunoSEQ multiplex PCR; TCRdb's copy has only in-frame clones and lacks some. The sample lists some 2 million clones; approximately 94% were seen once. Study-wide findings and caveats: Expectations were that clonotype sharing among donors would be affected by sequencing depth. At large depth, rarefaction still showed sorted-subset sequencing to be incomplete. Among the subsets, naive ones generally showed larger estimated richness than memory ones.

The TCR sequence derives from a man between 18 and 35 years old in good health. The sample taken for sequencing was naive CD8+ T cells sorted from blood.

The CDR3: CASSLGPGTEAFF. Written as DNA, the CDR3 is TGTGCCAGCAGCTTGGGTCCGGGCACTGAAGCTTTCTTT. The rearrangement links TRBV6-4 to TRBJ1-1; D is uncertain. This CDR3 is built from 13 residues. Per germline, CDR1 MRHNA and CDR2 SNTAGT. V lost 6 bases and J 4 bases, leaving 12 bases between the germline ends.